Listed below are T cell receptor beta chains from one sample, sequenced in a study of post-analysis software for immune sequencing data. From the PCR reads, TCRdb called clonotypes with MiXCR, one entry per CDR3 protein. The profile shows some 260,000 distinct CDR3 sequences, 35% to 40% of them singletons. Material: blood. These receptors were taken from a girl aged 10 to 17 with multiple sclerosis. The CDR3 runs from the conserved cysteine through the conserved F or W. A D gene is named only where the DNA matches it firmly. Clone size appears in some rows only: once, few, many, or a class for an expanded clone.

abundance	d_gene	v_gene	j_gene	CDR3aa	CDR3nt
few	NA	TRBV20-1	TRBJ2-1	CSARGLLYNEQFF	TGCAGTGCGCGCGGACTACTATACAATGAGCAGTTCTTC
many	NA	TRBV28	TRBJ2-1	CASFGENEQFF	TGTGCCAGCTTCGGGGAGAATGAGCAGTTCTTC
few	TRBD1	TRBV7-9	TRBJ1-3	CASSTYDRAIGNTIYF	TGTGCCAGCAGCACCTATGACAGGGCGATAGGAAACACCATATATTTT
NA	TRBD1	TRBV4-1	TRBJ1-4	CASSQEQGATNEKLFF	TGCGCCAGCAGCCAAGAACAGGGGGCAACTAATGAAAAACTGTTTTTT
many	NA	TRBV6-5	TRBJ2-3	CASSSGRDGTDTQYF	TGTGCCAGCAGTTCGGGCAGGGACGGCACAGATACGCAGTATTTT
many	TRBD2	TRBV24-1	TRBJ2-1	CATREGSSHEQFF	TGTGCCACACGGGAGGGGTCGTCGCATGAGCAGTTCTTC
NA	NA	TRBV12-3/TRBV12-4	TRBJ2-2	CASSQDGVTGELFF	TGTGCCAGCAGTCAGGACGGGGTCACCGGGGAGCTGTTTTTT
NA	NA	TRBV13	TRBJ2-2	CASSFAVTGELFF	TGTGCCAGCAGCTTTGCAGTCACCGGGGAGCTGTTTTTT
NA	NA	TRBV19	TRBJ2-2	CASRAGPGELFF	NA
few	TRBD1	TRBV29-1	TRBJ1-2	CSVEVLGTGDGYTF	TGCAGCGTTGAAGTCCTCGGGACAGGGGATGGCTACACCTTC
many	NA	TRBV20-1	TRBJ1-2	CSARVPPSDYGYTF	TGCAGTGCTAGAGTTCCCCCCAGTGACTATGGCTACACCTTC
NA	TRBD1	TRBV20-1	TRBJ2-1	CSTGVGEQFF	TGCAGTACAGGGGTAGGTGAGCAGTTCTTC
many	NA	TRBV6-6	TRBJ2-2	CASSYPGTGELFF	TGTGCCAGCAGTTACCCCGGGACCGGGGAGCTGTTTTTT
few	NA	TRBV28	TRBJ1-1	CASSYPDGNTEAFF	TGTGCCAGCAGTTACCCGGACGGGAACACTGAAGCTTTCTTT
NA	NA	TRBV3-1	TRBJ2-3	CASSQTLGGGGTDTQYF	TGTGCCAGCAGCCAAACCTTGGGAGGAGGAGGTACAGATACGCAGTATTTT
many	TRBD2	TRBV4-2	TRBJ2-3	CASRRGLAGGLNPSTLTDTQYF	TGTGCCAGCAGACGCGGACTAGCGGGAGGCCTAAACCCTTCAACCCTCACAGATACGCAGTATTTT
once	NA	TRBV14	TRBJ2-2	CASSQDLGGELFF	TGTGCCAGCAGCCAAGATTTGGGCGGGGAGCTGTTTTTT
NA	TRBD2	TRBV9	TRBJ2-3	CASSVAGGHSDTQYF	TGTGCCAGCAGCGTAGCGGGGGGGCACTCAGATACGCAGTATTTT
many	TRBD1	TRBV5-1	TRBJ1-1	CASSPQGQGGSEAFF	TGCGCCAGCAGCCCTCAAGGACAGGGAGGGTCTGAAGCTTTCTTT
NA	TRBD1	TRBV7-2	TRBJ1-2	CASSLWDRAYGYTF	TGTGCCAGCAGCTTGTGGGACAGGGCATATGGCTACACCTTC
NA	NA	TRBV7-3	TRBJ2-3	CASSLAIRGTDTQYF	TGTGCCAGCAGCTTAGCAATTCGTGGCACAGATACGCAGTATTTT
NA	NA	TRBV5-6	TRBJ1-5	CASTFGAGDQPQHF	TGTGCCAGCACTTTCGGGGCAGGGGATCAGCCCCAGCATTTT
NA	TRBD1	TRBV6-5	TRBJ2-4	CASSYSDRGNIQYF	TGTGCCAGCAGTTACTCCGACAGGGGAAACATTCAGTACTTC
NA	TRBD2	TRBV12-3/TRBV12-4	TRBJ2-5	CASSWEGRRGTQYF	TGTGCCAGCAGTTGGGAGGGACGACGAGGGACCCAGTACTTC
many	TRBD1	TRBV20-1	TRBJ2-5	CSAPPGGGETQYF	TGCAGTGCTCCCCCAGGGGGTGGAGAGACCCAGTACTTC
many	TRBD2	TRBV20-1	TRBJ2-1	CSATTSADEQFF	TGCAGTGCCACAACTAGCGCCGATGAGCAGTTCTTC
NA	NA	TRBV11-2	TRBJ1-5	CASSLEFRDRNQPQHF	TGTGCCAGCAGCTTAGAATTCAGGGACCGAAATCAGCCCCAGCATTTT
many	NA	TRBV12-3/TRBV12-4	TRBJ2-1	CASSGSSYNEQFF	TGTGCCAGCAGCGGGAGCTCCTACAATGAGCAGTTCTTC
few	TRBD1	TRBV5-1	TRBJ2-6	CASSLRGQHSGANVLTF	TGCGCCAGCAGCTTGAGGGGACAGCACTCTGGGGCCAACGTCCTGACTTTC
NA	TRBD2	TRBV29-1	TRBJ2-3	CSVVPSGVTDTQYF	TGCAGCGTTGTCCCTAGCGGGGTCACAGATACGCAGTATTTT
many	NA	TRBV28	TRBJ2-1	CASSPTTRREQFF	TGTGCCAGCAGCCCCACGACGCGCCGGGAGCAGTTCTTC
NA	TRBD2	TRBV29-1	TRBJ2-1	CSVRTSGLYEQFF	TGCAGCGTTCGGACTAGCGGGTTATATGAGCAGTTCTTC
once	TRBD1	TRBV12-3/TRBV12-4	TRBJ1-5	CASSSTGGHYSNQPQHF	TGTGCCAGCAGTTCGACAGGGGGCCACTATAGCAATCAGCCCCAGCATTTT
few	NA	TRBV5-1	TRBJ2-2	CASSLRWGSGELFF	TGCGCCAGCAGCTTGAGATGGGGGTCCGGGGAGCTGTTTTTT
NA	NA	TRBV11-2	TRBJ2-6	CASSQLTWRAGANVLTF	TGTGCCAGCAGCCAATTGACGTGGAGGGCTGGGGCCAACGTCCTGACTTTC